A selection of T cell receptor beta chains follows, all from one sample in a study of regulatory T cells in long-lasting Graves disease. MiXCR, applied by TCRdb to the multiplex PCR reads, yields one record per CDR3 protein. Seen here are a few hundred thousand distinct CDR3 sequences, 15% to 20% observed once, and the top ten hold just over 20%. These same data were also listed under a study on T cells in Graves' hyperthyroidism and ophthalmopathy.

This material consisted of peripheral blood mononuclear cells (PBMCs), taken at new diagnosis, from a patient treated with antithyroid drugs. Every receptor here comes from a woman aged 18 to 35 with Graves disease. The CDR3 runs from the conserved cysteine through the conserved F or W. A D gene is named only where the DNA matches it firmly. A row's size may be missing; if present it is once, few, many or a size class.

D gene | J gene | CDR3 length | V gene | clone size | CDR3 protein | CDR3 DNA
NA | TRBJ1-4 | 12 | TRBV30 | many | CAWTDGGEKLFF | TGTGCCTGGACAGATGGAGGTGAAAAACTGTTTTTT
NA | TRBJ2-7 | 14 | TRBV28 | many | CASRSPTVLYEQYF | TGTGCCAGCAGGTCCCCGACAGTGCTCTACGAGCAGTACTTC
NA | TRBJ2-7 | 13 | TRBV11-1 | few | CASSSKSTYEQYF | TGTGCCAGCAGCTCGAAGAGCACCTACGAGCAGTACTTC
NA | TRBJ1-2 | 14 | TRBV2 | many | CASSGEVGWDGYTF | TGTGCCAGCAGCGGGGAGGTGGGATGGGATGGCTACACCTTC
NA | TRBJ2-7 | 12 | TRBV28 | many | CASTGWSYEQYF | TGTGCCAGCACGGGGTGGTCCTACGAGCAGTACTTC
NA | TRBJ1-5 | 15 | TRBV5-1 | many | CASSLGGFSNQPQHF | TGCGCCAGCAGCTTGGGGGGGTTCAGCAATCAGCCCCAGCATTTT
TRBD1 | TRBJ1-5 | 16 | TRBV4-1 | NA | CASSQEFQGGNQPQHF | TGCGCCAGCAGCCAAGAATTTCAGGGGGGCAATCAGCCCCAGCATTTT
NA | TRBJ1-2 | 13 | TRBV20-1 | many | CSAKDTFNYGYTF | TGCAGTGCCAAGGATACGTTTAACTATGGCTACACCTTC
NA | TRBJ2-7 | 11 | TRBV6-1 | many | CASSAVYEQYF | TGTGCCAGCAGTGCAGTCTACGAGCAGTACTTC
NA | TRBJ2-5 | 15 | TRBV3-1 | many | CASSQDPEYQETQYF | TGTGCCAGCAGCCAAGATCCCGAGTACCAAGAGACCCAGTACTTC
NA | TRBJ1-2 | 15 | TRBV7-8 | NA | CASSSGTSFGDGYTF | TGTGCCAGCAGCTCCGGGACCTCTTTCGGGGATGGCTACACCTTC
TRBD1 | TRBJ2-7 | 15 | TRBV2 | NA | CASSPRQGEANEQYF | TGTGCCAGCAGCCCGCGACAGGGGGAAGCGAACGAGCAGTACTTC
TRBD2 | TRBJ2-1 | 12 | TRBV14 | few | CASSQETSGQFF | TGTGCCAGCAGCCAAGAAACTAGCGGGCAGTTCTTC
NA | TRBJ2-2 | 13 | TRBV3-1 | many | CASSPQGTGELFF | TGTGCCAGCAGCCCGCAGGGGACCGGGGAGCTGTTTTTT
NA | TRBJ2-5 | 20 | TRBV7-3 | NA | CASSLREEDIQYFGAGTQYF | NA
TRBD2 | TRBJ2-3 | 15 | TRBV4-2 | many | CASSQERGGPDTQYF | TGTGCCAGCAGCCAAGAGCGGGGGGGCCCAGATACGCAGTATTTT
NA | TRBJ2-2 | 11 | TRBV27 | many | CASMNTGELFF | TGTGCCAGCATGAACACCGGGGAGCTGTTTTTT
TRBD2 | TRBJ2-2 | 16 | TRBV5-4 | many | CASSLGLGTNTGELFF | TGTGCCAGCAGCTTAGGACTAGGGACGAACACCGGGGAGCTGTTTTTT
NA | TRBJ1-2 | 14 | TRBV12-3/TRBV12-4 | many | CASSFRGSLDGYTF | TGTGCCAGCAGTTTTCGGGGCAGTCTCGATGGCTACACCTTC
NA | TRBJ2-7 | 12 | TRBV20-1 | many | CSASGATYEQYF | TGCAGTGCTAGCGGGGCGACCTACGAGCAGTACTTC
TRBD1 | TRBJ2-3 | 23 | TRBV15 | few | CATSRGRTGASGAIRRGTDTQYF | TGTGCCACCAGCAGGGGCAGGACAGGGGCGTCCGGGGCGATACGAAGGGGGACAGATACGCAGTATTTT
TRBD2 | TRBJ2-1 | 12 | TRBV20-1 | NA | CSAGPSGQEQFF | TGCAGTGCTGGACCTAGCGGGCAAGAGCAGTTCTTC
TRBD1 | TRBJ1-2 | 16 | TRBV2 | many | CASTSGQEQANYGYTF | TGTGCCAGCACTTCGGGACAGGAACAAGCTAACTATGGCTACACCTTC
TRBD1 | TRBJ1-3 | 17 | TRBV6-1 | NA | CASSHLTGGSSGNTIYF | TGTGCCAGCAGTCACCTGACAGGGGGAAGTTCTGGAAACACCATATATTTT
TRBD1 | TRBJ2-7 | 14 | TRBV30 | NA | CAWRGTANGGEQYF | TGTGCCTGGAGGGGGACAGCAAATGGTGGGGAGCAGTACTTC
NA | TRBJ2-2 | 15 | TRBV4-1 | many | CASSQDNVGGRELFF | TGCGCCAGCAGCCAAGATAACGTCGGGGGGCGGGAGCTGTTTTTT
NA | TRBJ2-1 | 13 | TRBV18 | many | CASSPTINNEQFF | TGTGCCAGCTCGCCGACAATAAACAATGAGCAGTTCTTC
NA | TRBJ1-2 | 10 | TRBV12-3/TRBV12-4 | NA | CASRGLGYTF | TGTGCCAGCAGAGGACTGGGCTACACCTTC
NA | TRBJ2-1 | 17 | TRBV28 | many | CASSPLGPGRSYNEQFF | TGTGCCAGCAGTCCTTTGGGGCCCGGTCGGTCCTACAATGAGCAGTTCTTC
TRBD2 | TRBJ2-3 | 14 | TRBV20-1 | many | CSTQAGSSTDTQYF | TGCAGCACTCAAGCGGGGTCTAGCACAGATACGCAGTATTTT
NA | TRBJ2-1 | 15 | TRBV6-4 | NA | CASSDSGGPYNEQFF | TGTGCCAGCAGTGACTCGGGGGGGCCTTACAATGAGCAGTTCTTC
TRBD2 | TRBJ2-1 | 15 | TRBV5-1 | many | CASSNLAEAHNEQFF | TGCGCCAGCAGCAATCTAGCGGAGGCCCACAATGAGCAGTTCTTC
NA | TRBJ2-7 | 14 | TRBV16 | few | CASSQSSSMGEQYF | TGTGCCAGCAGCCAATCCTCCAGTATGGGGGAGCAGTACTTC
NA | TRBJ1-1 | 16 | TRBV29-1 | few | CSVVSLQGGGLTEAFF | TGCAGCGTTGTGTCTTTACAGGGTGGAGGGCTCACTGAAGCTTTCTTT
TRBD2 | TRBJ2-1 | 18 | TRBV20-1 | many | CSASPPSSGRVFYNEQFF | TGCAGTGCTAGCCCCCCCAGTAGCGGGAGAGTCTTCTACAATGAGCAGTTCTTC
TRBD1 | TRBJ2-7 | 14 | TRBV20-1 | many | CSARAIDRVVEQYF | TGCAGTGCTAGAGCCATCGACAGGGTTGTCGAGCAGTACTTC
NA | TRBJ2-3 | 15 | TRBV10-3 | many | CAISDRAVSTDTQYF | TGTGCCATCAGTGATAGGGCAGTAAGCACAGATACGCAGTATTTT